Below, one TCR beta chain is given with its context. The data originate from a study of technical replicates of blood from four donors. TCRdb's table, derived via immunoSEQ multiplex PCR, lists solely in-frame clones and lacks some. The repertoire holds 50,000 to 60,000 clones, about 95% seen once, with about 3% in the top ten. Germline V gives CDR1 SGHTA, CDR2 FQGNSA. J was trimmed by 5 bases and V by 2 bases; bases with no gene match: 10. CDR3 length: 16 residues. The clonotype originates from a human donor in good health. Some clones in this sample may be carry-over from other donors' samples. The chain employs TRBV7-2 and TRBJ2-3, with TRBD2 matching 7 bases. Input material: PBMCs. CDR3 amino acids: CASSLSGRPGGDTQYF. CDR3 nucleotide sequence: TGTGCCAGCAGCTTATCGGGGCGTCCGGGGGGAGATACGCAGTATTTT. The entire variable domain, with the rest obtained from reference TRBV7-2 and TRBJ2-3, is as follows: GAGVSQSPSNKVTEKGKDVELRCDPISGHTALYWYRQSLGQGLEFLIYFQGNSAPDKSGLPSDRFSAERTGGSVSTLTIQRTQQEDSAVYLCASSLSGRPGGDTQYFGPGTRLTVL.